This T cell receptor (beta chain) came from a study of CD8 T cells in Susac syndrome. Reverse transcription of roughly 0.45 to 1 ug RNA was performed with random hexamers. MiXCR, applied by TCRdb to the immunoSEQ multiplex PCR reads, yields one record per CDR3 protein. The data show over 120,000 distinct CDR3 sequences, with 94% seen just once and 0.075% to 0.09% held by the top ten. Healthy donors served as the controls. They were matched for age and sex. The CDR3 has 15 residues. Germline loops: CDR1 SGHTA, CDR2 FQGNSA. The V segment lost 4 bases and the J segment 1 base; nucleotides outside the gene matches: 7.

The sequencing input was CD4+ T cells from PBMCs. The origin of this receptor is a human donor in good health. This rearrangement joins TRBV7-2 to TRBJ2-7, with TRBD1 matching over 7 bases. The CDR3 region is CASSSQSGQSYEQYF. Written as DNA, the CDR3 is TGTGCCAGCAGCTCCCAATCGGGACAGTCCTACGAGCAGTACTTC.